These 19 T cell receptor beta chains came from one sample sequenced in a study of shared clonotypes between healthy human individuals. Profiling relied on immunoSEQ multiplex PCR, and the TCRdb table lists in-frame clones only, not all of them. The sample shows fewer than 1.4 million clones, 75% to 80% of them seen only once. Sequenced sample: memory CD4+ T cells from PBMCs. Subset reported: CD45RA-negative fraction. These receptors originate from a man aged 18 to 29 in good health. Some clones in this sample may be carry-over from other donors' samples.

The chain is built from TRBV5-1 and TRBJ2-3; D is undetermined. The CDR3 loop spans 16 amino acids. V lost 4 bases and J 6 bases, leaving 21 bases between the germline ends. Germline assignment: CDR1 SGHRS and CDR2 YFSETQ. As DNA, the CDR3 is TGCGCCAGCAGCCCCTTAAGCGCCAGCCTTAGGGATACGCAGTATTTT. Translated: CASSPLSASLRDTQYF. Full variable domain (missing parts from reference TRBV5-1 and TRBJ2-3): KAGVTQTPRYLIKTRGQQVTLSCSPISGHRSVSWYQQTPGQGLQFLFEYFSETQRNKGNFPGRFSGRQFSNSRSEMNVSTLELGDSALYLCASSPLSASLRDTQYFGPGTRLTVL.

The CDR3 here is CASSQGYSPGYEQYF. As DNA, the CDR3 is TGCGCCAGCAGCCAAGGCTACTCCCCTGGCTACGAGCAGTACTTC. This chain links TRBV4-3 with TRBJ2-7, with D uncertain. The germline V gene has CDR1 LGHNA and CDR2 YSLEER. CDR3 length: 15 amino acids. Trimming removed 1 base from V and 3 bases from J, with 13 bases in between.

The gene calls are TRBV28 and TRBJ2-2; TRBD2 matches 7 bases. After removal of 5 bases from V and 0 bases from J, the junction contained 15 bases not matched to a gene. CDR1 MDHEN and CDR2 SYDVKM come from the germline V gene. The CDR3 covers 19 residues. CDR3 nucleotides: TGTGCCAGCAGTCCCACCCCGGGTGGGGGGGACGCGAACACCGGGGAGCTGTTTTTT. It encodes CASSPTPGGGDANTGELFF.

The rearrangement links TRBV7-2 to TRBJ2-2; TRBD2 matches at 11 bases. The J segment lost 1 base and the V segment lost 8 bases, leaving 0 bases of the junction unmatched. Germline V gives CDR1 SGHTA, CDR2 FQGNSA. The CDR3 totals 14 residues. The CDR3 spells CASGTSGNTGELFF. CDR3 in DNA: TGTGCCAGCGGGACTAGCGGGAACACCGGGGAGCTGTTTTTT. Filled out from reference TRBV7-2 and TRBJ2-2, the complete variable domain reads GAGVSQSPSNKVTEKGKDVELRCDPISGHTALYWYRQSLGQGLEFLIYFQGNSAPDKSGLPSDRFSAERTGGSVSTLTIQRTQQEDSAVYLCASGTSGNTGELFFGEGSRLTVL.

The chain combines TRBV9 with TRBJ2-3; 8 nucleotides agree with TRBD1. The V and J ends lost 3 bases and 2 bases, in that order; junction bases with no gene match: 5. Germline CDR1 reads SGDLS; CDR2 reads YYNGEE. This CDR3 comprises 15 residues. CDR3 sequence reads: CASSALTGATDTQYF. In nucleotides, the CDR3 is TGTGCCAGCAGCGCCCTGACAGGGGCCACAGATACGCAGTATTTT.

CDR3 nucleotide sequence: TGCGCCAGCAGCCTAGGAGACAGGGGCTATGGCTACACCTTC. Translation: CASSLGDRGYGYTF. The chain employs TRBV4-1 and TRBJ1-2, with TRBD1 matching 8 bases. The CDR3 extends over 14 amino acids. Germline assignment: CDR1 MGHRA and CDR2 YSYEKL. Trimming removed 4 bases from V and 4 bases from J; junction bases left unmatched: 5.

This chain links TRBV5-4 with TRBJ2-7; TRBD2 agrees at 10 bases. The junction had 9 bases not matched to a gene; V was cut back by 0 bases and J by 6 bases. Germline V lookup: CDR1 SGHNT, CDR2 YYREEE (reference sequence). The CDR3 contains 16 residues. The CDR3 DNA follows: TGTGCCAGCAGCTTGGGAGGGGCTAGCGGGAGAGCCGAGCAGTACTTC. Protein product: CASSLGGASGRAEQYF.

V is TRBV7-2 and J is TRBJ1-1; TRBD1 matches at 8 bases. The V segment lost 4 bases and the J segment 6 bases; nucleotides outside the gene matches: 7. Germline V gene data show CDR1 as SGHTA and CDR2 as FQGNSA. CDR3 length: 14 residues. DNA for the CDR3: TGTGCCAGCAGCTCCCGACAGGGGCGGGCTGAAGCTTTCTTT. Residues: CASSSRQGRAEAFF.

The chain combines TRBV7-2 with TRBJ2-7, with D perhaps TRBD1 (6 bases). This CDR3 is built from 11 residues. CDR1 is SGHTA, CDR2 FQGNSA, per germline. The V gene lost 8 bases and the J gene lost 3 bases, with 8 bases spanning the gap. In DNA, the CDR3 is TGTGCCAGCGGGGGCGGCTACGAGCAGTACTTC. It specifies CASGGGYEQYF.

As concerns this clone: The sample carries other DNA sequences with the same CDR3. The chain's CDR3 is CASSVSSDTQYF. In DNA form, the CDR3 reads TGTGCCAGCAGCGTAAGTTCGGATACGCAGTATTTT. The chain is built from TRBV9 and TRBJ2-3; D not certain. This CDR3 has 12 residues. The V and J ends lost 1 base and 6 bases respectively, with 6 bases between them. Germline assignment: CDR1 SGDLS and CDR2 YYNGEE.

The chain couples TRBV6-1 to TRBJ1-1; TRBD1 might be the D (6 bases). V lost 7 bases, J lost 6 bases, and 18 bases lay in between. Germline CDR1 is MNHNS and CDR2 is SASEGT. This CDR3 spans 14 amino acids. For the CDR3, the DNA is TGTGCCAGCATCGAGGGGGGGGCGGCAGCTGAAGCTTTCTTT. The encoded protein is CASIEGGAAAEAFF.

Only a few counts were recorded for this clone. This chain links TRBV10-3 with TRBJ1-5; D ambiguous. Germline CDR1 ENHRY, CDR2 SYGVKD. V gave up 0 bases and J gave up 9 bases, with 21 bases separating them. The CDR3 contains 17 residues. The CDR3 loop reads CAISESASGASVRPQHF. The DNA for the CDR3 is TGTGCCATCAGTGAGTCGGCGAGTGGAGCGTCGGTACGGCCCCAGCATTTT.

This clone was observed a handful of times. The chain uses TRBV18 and TRBJ1-2, with 8 positions matching TRBD1. Germline assignment: CDR1 KGHSH and CDR2 LQKENI. This CDR3 region has 15 residues. The ends lost 4 bases at V and 8 bases at J; junction bases unmatched: 12. The CDR3 protein is CASSLSHLTGAGYTF. As DNA, the CDR3 is TGTGCCAGCTCACTCTCCCATTTGACAGGGGCCGGCTACACCTTC.

The chain recombines TRBV19 with TRBJ2-7; 8 nucleotides agree with TRBD2. CDR3 length equals 16 residues. Germline lookup yields CDR1 LNHDA and CDR2 SQIVND (reference sequence). The junction had 12 bases not matched to a gene; V was cut back by 8 bases and J by 0 bases. The CDR3 sequence is CASAMGGGRSSYEQYF. CDR3 DNA: TGTGCCAGTGCCATGGGGGGCGGGAGGAGCTCCTACGAGCAGTACTTC.

This clone was recorded many times. The rearrangement joins TRBV11-1 to TRBJ2-1; the match to TRBD2 covers 10 bases. The CDR3 sequence is 14 residues long. Trimming took 3 bases from V and 9 from J; bases not matched to a gene: 5. From germline, CDR1 is SGHAT and CDR2 FQDESV (reference sequence). In nucleotides, the CDR3 is TGTGCCAGCAGCTTCACTAGCGGGAAGGGTGAGCAGTTCTTC. Encoded protein: CASSFTSGKGEQFF.

The rearrangement uses TRBV10-3 and TRBJ1-3; 8 bases are shared with TRBD1. CDR1 is ENHRY and CDR2 is SYGVKD in the germline V gene. J was trimmed by 0 bases and V by 2 bases; bases with no gene match: 6. There are 17 residues in the CDR3. The CDR3 sequence is CAISERGQALSGNTIYF. The CDR3 DNA is TGTGCCATCAGTGAGCGGGGACAGGCCCTCTCTGGAAACACCATATATTTT.

This chain connects TRBV20-1 to TRBJ1-1; D unresolved. Between the trimmed V and J ends, which lost 0 bases and 11 bases, there was a span of 10 bases. The length of the CDR3 is 11 residues. The germline V gene encodes CDR1 DFQATT and CDR2 SNEGSKA (reference sequence). The CDR3 region is CSARDRPRAFF. DNA for the CDR3: TGCAGTGCTAGAGATCGGCCCCGCGCTTTCTTT.

This chain links TRBV4-1 with TRBJ2-3, with 8 nucleotides matching TRBD2. J gave up 6 bases and V 4 bases, and 15 bases lay outside the gene matches. The CDR3 contains 17 residues. Per the germline V gene, CDR1 is MGHRA and CDR2 is YSYEKL. CDR3 loop: CASSPPLVLAGRDTQYF. CDR3 nucleotide sequence: TGCGCCAGCAGCCCGCCCCTGGTTCTAGCGGGTCGGGATACGCAGTATTTT.

This clone showed up just a few times. The chain carries TRBV30 and TRBJ1-1; 7 nucleotides line up with TRBD1. This CDR3 spans 12 amino acids. Losses at the gene ends were 1 base for V and 6 bases for J; bases not matched to a gene: 2. The germline V gene encodes CDR1 GTSNPN and CDR2 SVGIG (reference sequence). In DNA, the CDR3 is TGTGCCTGGAGTGGGGACAGCGCTGAAGCTTTCTTT. It encodes CAWSGDSAEAFF.